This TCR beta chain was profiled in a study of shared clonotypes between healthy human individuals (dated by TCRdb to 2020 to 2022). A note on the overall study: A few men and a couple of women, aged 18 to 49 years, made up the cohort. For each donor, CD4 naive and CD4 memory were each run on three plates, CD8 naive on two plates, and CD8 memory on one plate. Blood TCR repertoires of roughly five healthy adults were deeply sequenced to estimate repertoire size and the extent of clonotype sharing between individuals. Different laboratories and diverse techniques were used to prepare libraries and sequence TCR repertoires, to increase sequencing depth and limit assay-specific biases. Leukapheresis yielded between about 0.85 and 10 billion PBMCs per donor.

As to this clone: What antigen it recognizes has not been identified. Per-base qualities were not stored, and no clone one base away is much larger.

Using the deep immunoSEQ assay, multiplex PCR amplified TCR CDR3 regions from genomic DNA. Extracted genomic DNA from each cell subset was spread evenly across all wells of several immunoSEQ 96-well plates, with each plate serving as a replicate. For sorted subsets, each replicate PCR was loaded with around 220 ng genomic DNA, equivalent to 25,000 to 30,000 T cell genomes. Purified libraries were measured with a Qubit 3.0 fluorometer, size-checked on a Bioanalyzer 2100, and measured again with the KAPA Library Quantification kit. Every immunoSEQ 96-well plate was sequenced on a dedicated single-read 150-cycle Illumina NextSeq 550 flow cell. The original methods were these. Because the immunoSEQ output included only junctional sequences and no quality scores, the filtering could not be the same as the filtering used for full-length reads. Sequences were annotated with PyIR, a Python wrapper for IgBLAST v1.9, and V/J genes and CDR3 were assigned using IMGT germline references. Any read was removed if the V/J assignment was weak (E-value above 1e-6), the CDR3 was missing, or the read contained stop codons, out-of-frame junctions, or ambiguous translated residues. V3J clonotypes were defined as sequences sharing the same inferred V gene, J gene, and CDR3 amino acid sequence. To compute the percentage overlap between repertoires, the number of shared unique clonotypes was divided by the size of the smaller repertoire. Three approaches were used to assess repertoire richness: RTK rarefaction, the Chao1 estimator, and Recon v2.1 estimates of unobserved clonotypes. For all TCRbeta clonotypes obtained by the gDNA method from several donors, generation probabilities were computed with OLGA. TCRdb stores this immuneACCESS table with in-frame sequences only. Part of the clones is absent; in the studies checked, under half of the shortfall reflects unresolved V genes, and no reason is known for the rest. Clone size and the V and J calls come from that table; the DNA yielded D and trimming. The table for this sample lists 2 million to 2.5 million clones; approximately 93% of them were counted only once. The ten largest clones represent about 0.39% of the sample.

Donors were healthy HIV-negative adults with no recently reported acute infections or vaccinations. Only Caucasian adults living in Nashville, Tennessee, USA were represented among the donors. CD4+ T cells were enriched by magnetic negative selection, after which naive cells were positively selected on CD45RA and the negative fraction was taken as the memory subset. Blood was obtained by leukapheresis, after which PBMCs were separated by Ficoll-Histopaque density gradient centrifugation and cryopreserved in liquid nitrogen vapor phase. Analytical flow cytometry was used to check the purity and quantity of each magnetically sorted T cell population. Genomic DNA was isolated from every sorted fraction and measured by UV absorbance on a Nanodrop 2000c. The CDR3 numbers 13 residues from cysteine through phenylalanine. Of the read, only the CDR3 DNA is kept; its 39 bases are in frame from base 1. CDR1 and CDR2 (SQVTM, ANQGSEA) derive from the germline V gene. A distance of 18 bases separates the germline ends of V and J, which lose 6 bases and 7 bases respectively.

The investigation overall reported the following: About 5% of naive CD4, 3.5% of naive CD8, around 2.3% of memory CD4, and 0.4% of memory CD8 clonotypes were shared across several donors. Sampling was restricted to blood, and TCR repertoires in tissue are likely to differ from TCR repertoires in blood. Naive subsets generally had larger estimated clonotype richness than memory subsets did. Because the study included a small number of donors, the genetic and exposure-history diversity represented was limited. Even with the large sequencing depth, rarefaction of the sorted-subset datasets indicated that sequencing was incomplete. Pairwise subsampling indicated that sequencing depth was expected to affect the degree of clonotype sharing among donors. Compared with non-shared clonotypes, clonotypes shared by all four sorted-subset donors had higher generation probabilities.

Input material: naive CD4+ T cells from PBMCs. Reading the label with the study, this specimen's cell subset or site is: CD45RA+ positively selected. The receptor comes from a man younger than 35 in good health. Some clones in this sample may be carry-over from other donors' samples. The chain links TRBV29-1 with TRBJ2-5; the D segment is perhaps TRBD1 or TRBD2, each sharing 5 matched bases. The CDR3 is CSVAMPGPPTQYF. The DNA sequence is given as TGCAGCGTGGCTATGCCGGGACCCCCGACCCAGTACTTC. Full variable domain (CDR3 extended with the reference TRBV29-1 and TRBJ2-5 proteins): SAVISQKPSRDICQRGTSLTIQCQVDSQVTMMFWYRQQPGQSLTLIATANQGSEATYESGFVIDKFPISRPNLTFSTLTVSNMSPEDSSIYLCSVAMPGPPTQYFGPGTRLLVL.